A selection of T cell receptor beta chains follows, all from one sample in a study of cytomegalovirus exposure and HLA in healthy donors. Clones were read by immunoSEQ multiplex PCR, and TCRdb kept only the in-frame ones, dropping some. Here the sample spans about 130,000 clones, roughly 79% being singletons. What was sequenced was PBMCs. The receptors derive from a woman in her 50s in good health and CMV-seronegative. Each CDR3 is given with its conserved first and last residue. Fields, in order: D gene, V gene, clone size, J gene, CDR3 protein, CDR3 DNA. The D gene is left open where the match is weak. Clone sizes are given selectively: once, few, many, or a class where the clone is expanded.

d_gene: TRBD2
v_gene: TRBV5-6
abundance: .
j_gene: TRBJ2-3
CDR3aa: CASTLERGADTQYF
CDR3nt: TGTGCCAGCACCCTGGAGCGGGGCGCAGATACGCAGTATTTT

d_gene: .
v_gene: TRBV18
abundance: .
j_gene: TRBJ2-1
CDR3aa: CASSPASRSYNEQFF
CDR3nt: TGTGCCAGCTCACCAGCTAGCCGGTCTTACAATGAGCAGTTCTTC

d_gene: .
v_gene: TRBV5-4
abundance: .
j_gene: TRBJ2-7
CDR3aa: CASSPVDTYEQYF
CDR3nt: TGTGCCAGCAGCCCAGTCGACACCTACGAGCAGTACTTC

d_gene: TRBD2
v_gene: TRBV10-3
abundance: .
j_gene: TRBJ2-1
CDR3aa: CAAIGAGAYNEQFF
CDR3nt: TGTGCCGCCATCGGCGCGGGAGCCTACAATGAGCAGTTCTTC

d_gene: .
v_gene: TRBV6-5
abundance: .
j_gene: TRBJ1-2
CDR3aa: CASSYQGGEERGYTF
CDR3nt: TGTGCCAGCAGCTACCAGGGAGGGGAAGAAAGAGGCTACACCTTC

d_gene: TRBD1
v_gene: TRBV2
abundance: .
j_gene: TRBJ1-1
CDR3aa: CASSPRGQGAKTGTFF
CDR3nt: TGTGCCAGCAGCCCTCGCGGACAGGGGGCGAAGACTGGAACTTTCTTT

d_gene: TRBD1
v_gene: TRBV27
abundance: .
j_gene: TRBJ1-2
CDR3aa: CASSYKSGGAGYTF
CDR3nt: TGTGCCAGCAGTTATAAGTCAGGGGGCGCTGGCTACACCTTC

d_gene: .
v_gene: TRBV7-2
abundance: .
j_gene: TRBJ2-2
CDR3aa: CASSLFGFRELFF
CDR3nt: TGTGCCAGCAGCTTATTTGGCTTTCGGGAGCTGTTTTTT

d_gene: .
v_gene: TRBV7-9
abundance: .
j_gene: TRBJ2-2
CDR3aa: CASSLYSETGELFF
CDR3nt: TGTGCCAGCAGCTTGTATAGTGAGACCGGGGAGCTGTTTTTT

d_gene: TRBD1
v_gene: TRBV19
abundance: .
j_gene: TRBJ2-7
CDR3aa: CASSIFRGQGSYEQYF
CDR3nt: TGTGCCAGTAGTATTTTTCGGGGACAGGGTTCCTACGAGCAGTACTTC

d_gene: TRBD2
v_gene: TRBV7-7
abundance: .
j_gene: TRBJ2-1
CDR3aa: CASSPTTSALSYNEQFF
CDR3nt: TGTGCTAGCAGCCCGACGACTAGCGCACTCTCCTACAATGAGCAGTTCTTC

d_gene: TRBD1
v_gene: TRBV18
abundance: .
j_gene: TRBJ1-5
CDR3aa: CASSPPGTVYQPQHF
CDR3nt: TGTGCCAGCTCACCCCCCGGGACAGTTTATCAGCCCCAGCATTTT

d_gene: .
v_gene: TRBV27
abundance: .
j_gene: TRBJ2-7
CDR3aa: CASTDQAGIGYEQYF
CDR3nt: TGTGCCAGCACCGATCAAGCGGGTATAGGCTACGAGCAGTACTTC

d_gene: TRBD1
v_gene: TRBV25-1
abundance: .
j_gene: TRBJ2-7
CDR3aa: CASSAQGATYEQYF
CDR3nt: TGTGCCAGCAGTGCCCAGGGGGCTACCTACGAGCAGTACTTC

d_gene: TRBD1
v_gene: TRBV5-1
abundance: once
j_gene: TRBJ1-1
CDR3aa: CASSPTGTGDLVTEAFF
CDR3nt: TGCGCCAGCAGCCCGACCGGGACAGGGGACCTCGTCACTGAAGCTTTCTTT

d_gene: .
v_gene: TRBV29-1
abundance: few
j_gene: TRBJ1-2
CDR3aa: CSVDSGGDGYTF
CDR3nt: TGCAGCGTTGATAGTGGTGGTGATGGCTACACCTTC

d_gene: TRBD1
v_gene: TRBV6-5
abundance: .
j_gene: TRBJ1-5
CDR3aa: CASSSSGQGRNQPQHF
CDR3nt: TGTGCCAGCAGTTCCAGTGGACAGGGTCGCAATCAGCCCCAGCATTTT

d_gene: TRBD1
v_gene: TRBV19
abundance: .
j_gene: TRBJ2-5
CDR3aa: CASSPGTGGPQTQYF
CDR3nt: TGTGCCAGTAGTCCCGGGACAGGGGGACCTCAGACCCAGTACTTC

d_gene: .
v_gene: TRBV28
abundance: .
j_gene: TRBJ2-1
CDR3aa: CASTMNEQFF
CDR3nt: TGTGCCAGCACCATGAATGAGCAGTTCTTC

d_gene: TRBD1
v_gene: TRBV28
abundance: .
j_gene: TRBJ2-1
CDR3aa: CASIITGVGYNEQFF
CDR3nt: TGTGCCAGCATCATTACAGGGGTGGGGTACAATGAGCAGTTCTTC

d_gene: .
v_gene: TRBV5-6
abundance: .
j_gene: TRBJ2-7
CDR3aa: CASSDTGVSYEQYF
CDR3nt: TGTGCCAGCAGTGATACAGGAGTCTCCTACGAGCAGTACTTC

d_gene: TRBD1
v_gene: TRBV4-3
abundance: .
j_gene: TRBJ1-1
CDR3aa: CASSQEGQGNTEAFF
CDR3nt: TGCGCCAGCAGCCAAGAGGGACAGGGGAACACTGAAGCTTTCTTT

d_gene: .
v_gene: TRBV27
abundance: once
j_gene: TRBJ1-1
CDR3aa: CASRFRQANTEAFF
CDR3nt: TGTGCCAGCAGATTCAGACAGGCGAACACTGAAGCTTTCTTT

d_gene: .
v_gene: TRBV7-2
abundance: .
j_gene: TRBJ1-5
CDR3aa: CASSPTGRQPQHF
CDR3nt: TGTGCCAGCAGCCCTACAGGGAGACAGCCCCAGCATTTT

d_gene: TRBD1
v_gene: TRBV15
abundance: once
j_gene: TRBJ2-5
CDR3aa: CATSTSRTGFGETQYF
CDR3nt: TGTGCCACCAGCACTTCCCGGACAGGGTTTGGGGAGACCCAGTACTTC

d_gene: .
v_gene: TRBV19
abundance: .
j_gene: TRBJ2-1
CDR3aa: CASSTWGHNEQFF
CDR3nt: TGTGCCAGTAGTACCTGGGGCCACAATGAGCAGTTCTTC

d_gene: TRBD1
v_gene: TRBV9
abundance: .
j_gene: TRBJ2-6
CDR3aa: CASSVLRGKFSGANVLTF
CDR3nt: TGTGCCAGCAGCGTCCTCAGGGGGAAGTTCTCTGGGGCCAACGTCCTGACTTTC

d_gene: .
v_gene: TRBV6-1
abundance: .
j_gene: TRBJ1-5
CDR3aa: CASKVRGGGQPQHF
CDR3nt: TGTGCCAGCAAGGTTAGGGGGGGCGGACAGCCCCAGCATTTT

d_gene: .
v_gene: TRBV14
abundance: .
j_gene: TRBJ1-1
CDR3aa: CASSQDRLSGAFF
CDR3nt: TGTGCCAGCAGCCAAGATCGACTAAGTGGAGCTTTCTTT